One and the same sample provided the 30 T cell receptor beta chains below, sequenced in a study of early stage breast cancer tumors. Clones were read by immunoSEQ multiplex PCR, and TCRdb kept only the in-frame ones, dropping some. The sample lists under 45,000 clones; around 72% were seen once. The source material was blood. The receptor set was obtained from a person in their fifties or sixties with breast cancer.

V usage is TRBV10-3 and J usage is TRBJ2-7; D ambiguous. The CDR3 covers 11 residues. Trimming left V 4 bases short and J 4 bases short, with 5 bases between. Germline values: CDR1 ENHRY, CDR2 SYGVKD. In nucleotides, the CDR3 is TGTGCCATCAGTGGACAATACGAGCAGTACTTC. Encoded protein: CAISGQYEQYF.

CDR3 DNA sequence: TGTGCCAGCAGTTGGAAGACAGGGGGCGCGACTGAAGCTTTCTTT. Its translation: CASSWKTGGATEAFF. The J gene is TRBJ1-1, the V gene TRBV6-5, with TRBD1 identical over 10 bases. Germline values: CDR1 MNHEY, CDR2 SVGAGI. Germline trimming cut 4 bases from V and 5 bases from J; bases unmatched to any gene: 7. CDR3 length: 15 amino acids.

The chain uses TRBV11-2 and TRBJ2-6; D unclear. The CDR3 has 15 amino acids. V was trimmed by 3 bases and J by 0 bases, leaving 6 bases between them. Per the germline V gene, CDR1 is SGHAT and CDR2 is FQNNGV. As DNA, the CDR3 is TGTGCCAGCAGCTTTGGGCCCTCTGGGGCCAACGTCCTGACTTTC. Protein: CASSFGPSGANVLTF.

To note about this clone: One junction end does not reproduce the germline sequence, and a read error may be involved. This chain uses TRBV4-3 with TRBJ2-5, with 10 nucleotides matching TRBD1. This CDR3 spans 14 amino acids. The germline V gene encodes CDR1 LGHNA and CDR2 YSLEER. The CDR3: CASSQGTGEESQYF. The CDR3 DNA sequence: TGCGCCAGCAGCCAGGGGACAGGGGAAGAGAGCCAGTACTTC.

The sample holds one count of this clone. The chain is built from TRBV2 and TRBJ2-3, with 7 bases matching TRBD1. From germline, CDR1 is SNHLY and CDR2 FYNNEI. V was pared by 3 bases and J by 6 bases, with 3 bases of the junction left unmatched. This CDR3 is built from 13 residues. The CDR3 reads CASSDRGRDTQYF. For the CDR3, the DNA is TGTGCCAGCAGTGATAGGGGGCGGGATACGCAGTATTTT.

The chain is built from TRBV7-8 and TRBJ2-7; tentative D call: TRBD2 (7 bases). This CDR3 has 15 residues. Trimming took 5 bases from V and 4 from J, leaving 18 bases between them. Germline V lookup: CDR1 SGHVS, CDR2 FQNEAQ. Written as DNA, the CDR3 is TGTGCCAGCAGCCCCCGTAGGGAGGGGGGTTACGAGCAGTACTTC. Translating it yields CASSPRREGGYEQYF.

The sample holds one count of this clone. The chain carries TRBV5-4 and TRBJ2-1, with TRBD2 identical over 9 bases. V shed 2 bases, J shed 2 bases, and the junction held 2 bases outside the gene matches. Germline-derived CDR1 and CDR2 are SGHNT and YYREEE (reference sequence). The CDR3 spans 15 residues. In DNA form, the CDR3 reads TGTGCCAGCAGCTTCCAGCGGGGGGCCTACAATGAGCAGTTCTTC. It encodes CASSFQRGAYNEQFF.

The chain links TRBV11-2 to TRBJ2-7; TRBD1 aligns across 9 bases. V lost 2 bases, J lost 2 bases, and 4 bases stayed unmatched. Germline V gives CDR1 SGHAT, CDR2 FQNNGV. The CDR3 runs 15 residues. CDR3 residues: CASSLRQGGTYEQYF. In DNA form, the CDR3 reads TGTGCCAGCAGCTTACGACAGGGGGGAACCTACGAGCAGTACTTC.

This chain joins TRBV5-1 and TRBJ2-7; 8 nucleotides agree with TRBD1. V shed 3 bases, J shed 6 bases, and the junction held 8 bases outside the gene matches. Germline V gene sequence: CDR1 SGHRS, CDR2 YFSETQ. CDR3 length: 14 amino acids. The DNA for the CDR3 is TGCGCCAGCAGCTCCGGGACAGGAAGGGGCGAGCAGTACTTC. Protein: CASSSGTGRGEQYF.

This clone appeared once. The rearrangement uses TRBV5-1 and TRBJ1-1; 10 bases match TRBD1. Losses at the gene ends were 7 bases for V and 3 bases for J; bases not matched to a gene: 9. Per germline, CDR1 SGHRS and CDR2 YFSETQ. This CDR3 spans 15 amino acids. The CDR3 nucleotides are TGCGCCAGCCGGACCGGGACAGGGGCGCACACTGAAGCTTTCTTT. Translating gives CASRTGTGAHTEAFF.

This clone was found once. The chain recombines TRBV6-5 with TRBJ1-2; tentatively, D is TRBD1 (6 bases). V lost 6 bases and J lost 4, with 12 bases in between. From germline, CDR1 is MNHEY and CDR2 SVGAGI. This CDR3 is 13 amino acids long. This chain's CDR3 is CASRQQGSYGYTF. CDR3 coding DNA: TGTGCCAGCAGGCAACAGGGTTCCTATGGCTACACCTTC.

The J gene is TRBJ2-3, the V gene TRBV7-3; D is possibly TRBD1 (6 bases). V was cut by 5 bases and J by 2 bases, with 14 bases left in between. The CDR3 is made up of 15 amino acids. The germline CDR1 and CDR2 sequences are SGHTA and FQGTGA. The CDR3: CASSATGHFTDTQYF. The CDR3 DNA is TGTGCCAGCAGCGCGACGGGACACTTCACAGATACGCAGTATTTT.

This clone was seen just once. This rearrangement joins TRBV7-9 to TRBJ2-5; 8 bases align to TRBD2. J was trimmed by 2 bases and V by 3 bases; bases with no gene match: 8. Germline V gene data show CDR1 as SEHNR and CDR2 as FQNEAQ (reference sequence). CDR3 length equals 16 residues. As DNA, the CDR3 is TGTGCCAGCAGCTTCTTTCTAGCGGGCTTGCAAGAGACCCAGTACTTC. Translating gives CASSFFLAGLQETQYF.

As to this clone: The limits of the CDR3 on the DNA are not certain, so only TCRdb's listed CDR3 is given. J is TRBJ2-2 and V is TRBV5-1; the table names TRBD2, a call not compared with the DNA. From its first to its last residue, the CDR3 has 14 amino acids. CDR1 is SGHRS, CDR2 YFSETQ, per germline. The CDR3 spells CASSLDSTPGSCFF.

CDR3 sequence reads: CSVANRGPFPEQFF. The DNA of the CDR3 is TGCAGCGTTGCCAACAGGGGGCCCTTCCCTGAGCAGTTCTTC. V is TRBV29-1 and J is TRBJ2-1; 9 bases match TRBD1. J lost 9 bases, V lost 4 bases, and 10 bases had no gene match. The CDR3 contains 14 residues. Germline CDR1 SQVTM, CDR2 ANQGSEA.

This clone showed up just once. The chain recombines TRBV25-1 with TRBJ2-5; D is ambiguous. The CDR3 covers 12 residues. Germline loops: CDR1 MGHDK, CDR2 SYGVNS. The ends were cut back, 1 base at V and 3 bases at J, with 3 bases in the middle. The CDR3 nucleotides read TGTGCCAGCAGTGAATCGGAAGAGACCCAGTACTTC. Translation: CASSESEETQYF.

This rearrangement joins TRBV5-1 to TRBJ2-5; TRBD2 matches 7 bases. Germline V CDR1 and CDR2: SGHRS, YFSETQ. V gave up 5 bases and J gave up 3 bases; unmatched junction bases: 4. This CDR3 has 13 amino acids. In DNA form, the CDR3 reads TGCGCCAGCAGATCTGGGGGGGAAGAGACCCAGTACTTC. This translates into CASRSGGEETQYF.

The V call is TRBV2, the J call TRBJ2-5; D uncertain. Germline CDR1 reads SNHLY; CDR2 reads FYNNEI. V gave up 6 bases and J gave up 2 bases, with 10 bases separating them. The CDR3 is 13 amino acids. CDR3 loop: CASRLFVQETQYF. Here the CDR3 DNA reads TGTGCCAGCAGACTCTTCGTTCAAGAGACCCAGTACTTC. Together with reference TRBV2 and TRBJ2-5, the CDR3 gives the full variable domain: EPEVTQTPSHQVTQMGQEVILRCVPISNHLYFYWYRQILGQKVEFLVSFYNNEISEKSEIFDDQFSVERPDGSNFTLKIRSTKLEDSAMYFCASRLFVQETQYFGPGTRLLVL.

The rearrangement joins TRBV6-6 to TRBJ1-2; D is undetermined. The CDR3 covers 14 residues. V dropped 2 bases and J dropped 1 base, with 8 bases sitting between them. Germline V gene data show CDR1 as MNHNY and CDR2 as SVGAGI (reference sequence). The CDR3 loop is CASSYPGFNYGYTF. DNA for the CDR3: TGTGCCAGCAGTTACCCAGGATTTAACTATGGCTACACCTTC.

A remark on this clone: This sample includes further DNA sequences coding for the same CDR3. The chain is built from TRBV5-1 and TRBJ1-1; unclear D gene. This CDR3 region has 13 residues. Trimming shortened V by 0 bases and J by 2 bases, and 5 bases separated the two germline ends. CDR1 is SGHRS, CDR2 YFSETQ, per germline. This CDR3 reads CASSLAVNTEAFF. The CDR3 DNA sequence: TGCGCCAGCAGCTTGGCTGTAAACACTGAAGCTTTCTTT.

The V gene is TRBV9, the J gene TRBJ2-1; 11 bases match TRBD2. From germline, CDR1 is SGDLS and CDR2 YYNGEE. This CDR3 region has 15 residues. V lost 3 bases to trimming and J lost 7 bases; unmatched junction nucleotides: 6. CDR3 loop: CASSAGLAGGNEQFF. DNA for the CDR3: TGTGCCAGCAGCGCCGGACTAGCGGGCGGGAATGAGCAGTTCTTC. Variable domain in full (rest from reference TRBV9 and TRBJ2-1): DSGVTQTPKHLITATGQRVTLRCSPRSGDLSVYWYQQSLDQGLQFLIQYYNGEERAKGNILERFSAQQFPDLHSELNLSSLELGDSALYFCASSAGLAGGNEQFFGPGTRLTVL.

This clone was seen a single time. V and J are TRBV2 and TRBJ1-1; D not certain. V was trimmed by 7 bases and J by 0 bases, leaving 6 bases between them. CDR1 SNHLY and CDR2 FYNNEI come from the germline V gene. The CDR3 is 12 amino acids. The chain's CDR3 is CASMRVNTEAFF. Written as DNA, the CDR3 is TGTGCCAGCATGAGGGTGAACACTGAAGCTTTCTTT.

CDR3 bases: TGTGCTAGTGGTCCTGTCAATGAGCAGTTCTTC. Translated, it gives CASGPVNEQFF. This rearrangement joins TRBV12-5 to TRBJ2-1; D gene uncertain. V was trimmed by 5 bases and J by 6 bases, leaving 5 bases between them. The CDR3 extends over 11 amino acids. Germline V gene data show CDR1 as LGHNT and CDR2 as FRNRAP.

This sequence joins TRBV9 and TRBJ1-2; D remains ambiguous. There are 13 residues in the CDR3. V was shortened by 1 base and J by 4 bases, with 8 bases between the two germline ends. Germline assignment: CDR1 SGDLS and CDR2 YYNGEE. The CDR3 protein is CASSVYNGYGYTF. The CDR3, as DNA: TGTGCCAGCAGCGTATACAATGGCTATGGCTACACCTTC.

The chain carries TRBV29-1 and TRBJ1-2; 12 nucleotides match TRBD1. Germline trimming cut 0 bases from V and 4 bases from J; bases unmatched to any gene: 6. This CDR3 region has 16 residues. From germline, CDR1 is SQVTM and CDR2 ANQGSEA. CDR3 amino acids: CSVEDRGTGGSYGYTF. The CDR3 nucleotides are TGCAGCGTTGAAGATCGGGGGACAGGGGGCAGCTATGGCTACACCTTC.

The rearrangement uses TRBV29-1 and TRBJ2-5; 7 nucleotides match TRBD1. Germline V gives CDR1 SQVTM, CDR2 ANQGSEA. V lost 1 base, J lost 5 bases, and 10 bases stayed unmatched. The CDR3 is 15 residues long. CDR3 sequence: CSVEGRSQGSETQYF. The CDR3, as DNA: TGCAGCGTTGAAGGCCGATCACAGGGGAGCGAGACCCAGTACTTC.

The gene calls are TRBV6-1 and TRBJ2-1; D not certain. Per germline, CDR1 MNHNS and CDR2 SASEGT. Trimming left V 11 bases short and J 6 bases short, with 20 bases between. This CDR3 contains 14 residues. The CDR3 coding sequence is TGTGCCCTTCGCGGCCTCTCCCCCTTCAATGAGCAGTTCTTC. It is translated as CALRGLSPFNEQFF.

The chain couples TRBV7-2 to TRBJ2-3; D is uncertain. Between the trimmed V and J ends, which lost 4 bases and 6 bases, there was a span of 11 bases. The CDR3 sequence is 13 residues long. Per the germline V gene, CDR1 is SGHTA and CDR2 is FQGNSA. The CDR3 spells CASSSEASDTQYF. Here the CDR3 DNA reads TGTGCCAGCAGCTCTGAGGCATCCGATACGCAGTATTTT.

The genes are TRBV5-3 and TRBJ2-2; 8 nucleotides line up with TRBD1. TRBV5-3 is an ORF; its function is uncertain. With V trimmed by 4 bases and J by 4 bases, 9 bases remained unmatched. The CDR3 extends over 16 amino acids. The CDR3 sequence is CARSLGQGVGTGELFF. The CDR3 nucleotides are TGTGCCAGAAGCCTAGGACAGGGCGTCGGCACCGGGGAGCTGTTTTTT.

This clone has a single count. The genes are TRBV2 and TRBJ1-5; D not certain. The germline V gene has CDR1 SNHLY and CDR2 FYNNEI. The CDR3 covers 13 residues. V was trimmed by 4 bases and J by 4 bases, leaving 8 bases between them. DNA for the CDR3: TGTGCCAGCAGTGGGGAGAGGAATCAGCCCCAGCATTTT. This sequence encodes CASSGERNQPQHF. Combining the CDR3 with reference TRBV2 and TRBJ1-5 gives the whole variable domain EPEVTQTPSHQVTQMGQEVILRCVPISNHLYFYWYRQILGQKVEFLVSFYNNEISEKSEIFDDQFSVERPDGSNFTLKIRSTKLEDSAMYFCASSGERNQPQHFGDGTRLSIL.